The following is a TCR beta chain sequence with its context. TCRdb reprocessed the PCR reads with MiXCR, giving one entry per CDR3 protein. In the table there are approximately 20,000 distinct CDR3 sequences, 35% to 45% of which are singletons. The CDR3 is 13 residues long. In germline, CDR1 is SGHVS, CDR2 FQNEAQ. This record comes from a study of tumor-infiltrating lymphocytes in oesophageal squamous cell carcinoma. The chain joins TRBV7-8 to TRBJ2-5, with a weak D call TRBD1 (6 bases). Gene TRBJ2-7 matches the end of the DNA better, so the J call may be wrong. The source is a male donor with esophageal squamous cell carcinoma. Sequenced sample: esophageal tumor tissue. The CDR3 DNA is TGTGCCATTCCGGGACAAAACTCCTACGAGCAGTACTTC. This encodes CAIPGQNSYEQYF.